This T cell receptor beta chain was captured by sequencing in a study of cytomegalovirus exposure and HLA in healthy donors. General study results and limits: Rarity characterized most TCR sequences, yet some public TCRs appeared in many donors.

Remarks on this clone: Its target is not known.

Researchers ran the PCR with 60 Vbeta and 13 Jbeta primers. Some clones are missing from TCRdb's copy, which holds only in-frame ones; the method was immunoSEQ multiplex PCR. The sample includes about 85,000 clones, 70% to 80% of them seen just once. The germline V gene has CDR1 SEHNR and CDR2 FQNEAQ (reference sequence). The CDR3 loop spans 16 amino acids. V shed 2 bases and J shed 0 bases, with 11 bases lying between them. The rearrangement uses TRBV7-9 and TRBJ2-1; the D is unclear. The receptor comes from a woman aged 45 to 65 in good health and CMV-seropositive. The material sequenced was PBMCs. CDR3 sequence: CASSLLGHSSYNEQFF. CDR3 nucleotides: TGTGCCAGCAGCTTATTGGGTCACAGCTCCTACAATGAGCAGTTCTTC.